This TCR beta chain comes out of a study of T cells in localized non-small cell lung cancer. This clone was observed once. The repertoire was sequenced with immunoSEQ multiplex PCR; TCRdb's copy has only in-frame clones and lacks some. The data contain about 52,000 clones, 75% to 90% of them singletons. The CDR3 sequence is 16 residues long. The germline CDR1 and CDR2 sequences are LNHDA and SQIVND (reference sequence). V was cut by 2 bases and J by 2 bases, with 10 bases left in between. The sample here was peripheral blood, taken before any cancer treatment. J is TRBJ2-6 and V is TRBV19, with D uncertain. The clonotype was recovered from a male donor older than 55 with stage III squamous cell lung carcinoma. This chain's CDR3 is CASSISPRAGANVLTF. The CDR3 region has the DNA TGTGCCAGTAGTATATCTCCAAGGGCTGGGGCCAACGTCCTGACTTTC.